This TCR beta chain derives from a study of blood T cell repertoires in COVID-19. Germline CDR1 and CDR2: KGHDR and SFDVKD. The V gene lost 5 bases and the J gene lost 6 bases, with 17 bases spanning the gap. CDR3 length: 15 amino acids. Using immunoSEQ multiplex PCR, the repertoire was profiled, and TCRdb retains in-frame clones only, with some absent. Here the sample spans some 150,000 clones, around 79% being singletons. Seattle patient enrollment occurred during active infection, with longitudinal follow-up thereafter. This chain connects TRBV24-1 to TRBJ2-3; perhaps TRBD2 as D (7 bases). The sequencing sample was made of peripheral blood. The sequence was collected from a woman in her 70s with COVID-19, enrolled during active disease. The CDR3 loop reads CATSVTGGSGDTQYF. The CDR3 DNA reads as TGTGCCACCAGTGTTACGGGGGGCAGTGGGGATACGCAGTATTTT.